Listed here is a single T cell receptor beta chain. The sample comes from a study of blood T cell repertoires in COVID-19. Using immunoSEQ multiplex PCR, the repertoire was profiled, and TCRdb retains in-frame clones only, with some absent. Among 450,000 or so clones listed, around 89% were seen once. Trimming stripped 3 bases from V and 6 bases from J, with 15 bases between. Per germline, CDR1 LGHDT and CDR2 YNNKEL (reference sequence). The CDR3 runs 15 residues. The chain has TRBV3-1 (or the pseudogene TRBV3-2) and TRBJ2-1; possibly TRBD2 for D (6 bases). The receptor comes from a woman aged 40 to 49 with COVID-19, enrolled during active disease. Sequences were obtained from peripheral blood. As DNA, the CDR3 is TGTGCCAGCAGCCAGATGCGGGGCCGCGGCAATGAGCAGTTCTTC. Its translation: CASSQMRGRGNEQFF.